Presented here are 11 T cell receptor beta chains from one specimen sequenced in a study of blood T cell repertoires in COVID-19. The repertoire was sequenced with immunoSEQ multiplex PCR; TCRdb's copy has only in-frame clones and lacks some. The table lists approximately 71,000 clones, 60% to 85% of them singletons. Sample: peripheral blood. The receptor source for this set is a human donor in a cohort sampled during active COVID-19.

V and J are TRBV19 and TRBJ2-5, with 9 bases that match TRBD2. Germline assignment: CDR1 LNHDA and CDR2 SQIVND (reference sequence). The CDR3 totals 16 residues. V shed 6 bases, J shed 4 bases, and the junction held 12 bases outside the gene matches. Written as DNA, the CDR3 is TGTGCCAGTAGCGGACTTAGCGGGAGAACCGTAGAGACCCAGTACTTC. Translating it yields CASSGLSGRTVETQYF.

The chain has TRBV10-3 and TRBJ1-4; unclear D gene. The CDR3 length is 13 residues. V gave up 0 bases and J gave up 7 bases, with 6 bases separating them. CDR1 and CDR2 from the germline V gene are ENHRY and SYGVKD. This CDR3 is CAISESSFEKLFF. The CDR3 DNA reads TGTGCCATCAGTGAGTCGAGCTTTGAAAAACTGTTTTTT.

This clone was counted a few times. The chain uses TRBV4-1 and TRBJ1-6; TRBD1 matches at 7 bases. CDR1 is MGHRA and CDR2 is YSYEKL in the germline V gene. V was clipped by 1 base and J by 7 bases; unmatched bases: 10. The CDR3 has 17 amino acids. The CDR3 nucleotides read TGCGCCAGCAGCCAAGCCCTAACGACAGGGAGGAATTCACCCCTCCACTTT. It translates to CASSQALTTGRNSPLHF.

This clone has a handful of counts. V is TRBV7-9 and J is TRBJ1-6; D unclear. The germline CDR1 and CDR2 sequences are SEHNR and FQNEAQ (reference sequence). This CDR3 spans 12 amino acids. V lost 5 bases and J 9 bases, leaving 8 bases between the germline ends. CDR3 protein: CASSPSGSPLHF. CDR3 nucleotide sequence: TGTGCCAGCAGCCCCTCGGGTTCACCCCTCCACTTT.

The chain uses TRBV7-9 and TRBJ1-3; D ambiguous. The CDR3 is 12 residues long. CDR1 and CDR2 (germline): SEHNR, FQNEAQ (reference sequence). V was pared by 11 bases and J by 0 bases, with 8 bases between. Written as DNA, the CDR3 is TGTGCCTCGAGTATCTCTGGAAACACCATATATTTT. It yields the protein CASSISGNTIYF.

The chain carries TRBV12-3 or TRBV12-4 and TRBJ1-1, with TRBD1 matching 7 bases. This CDR3 contains 13 residues. Germline trimming cut 9 bases from V and 2 bases from J; bases unmatched to any gene: 6. The CDR3 protein is CASVRGLNTEAFF. The CDR3 DNA follows: TGTGCCAGTGTGAGGGGGCTTAACACTGAAGCTTTCTTT.

The chain uses TRBV11-2 and TRBJ2-3, with no clear D. V was clipped by 5 bases and J by 1 base, with 10 bases between them. The CDR3 is 14 amino acids. Germline CDR1 SGHAT, CDR2 FQNNGV. CDR3 protein: CASSPLSGTDTQYF. The CDR3 bases are TGTGCCAGCAGCCCCCTATCGGGCACAGATACGCAGTATTTT.

The rearrangement links TRBV6-6 to TRBJ2-7; no definite D call. Per germline, CDR1 MNHNY and CDR2 SVGAGI (reference sequence). The CDR3 length is 12 residues. V was cut by 5 bases and J by 5 bases, with 10 bases left in between. The CDR3 region is CASSPRNDEQYF. The DNA of the CDR3 is TGTGCCAGCAGTCCCAGGAACGACGAGCAGTACTTC.

In DNA form, the CDR3 reads TGCAGTGCGGGCCTGGGAAACACCATATATTTT. Encoded protein: CSAGLGNTIYF. This sequence joins TRBV20-1 and TRBJ1-3; D gene unclear. The length of the CDR3 is 11 residues. Trimming shortened V by 6 bases and J by 4 bases, and 7 bases separated the two germline ends. The V gene's germline CDR1 is DFQATT and CDR2 SNEGSKA (reference sequence).

Concerning this clone: Other DNA sequences in the same sample also yield this CDR3. The chain combines TRBV19 with TRBJ1-1; D is possibly TRBD1 (5 bases). Trimming stripped 2 bases from V and 3 bases from J, with 7 bases between. CDR1 is LNHDA and CDR2 is SQIVND in the germline V gene (reference sequence). CDR3 size: 13 residues. In DNA, the CDR3 is TGTGCCAGTAGTATAACAGGTGACACTGAAGCTTTCTTT. Its protein product is CASSITGDTEAFF. Full variable domain (rest looked up from reference TRBV19 and TRBJ1-1): DGGITQSPKYLFRKEGQNVTLSCEQNLNHDAMYWYRQDPGQGLRLIYYSQIVNDFQKGDIAEGYSVSREKKESFPLTVTSAQKNPTAFYLCASSITGDTEAFFGQGTRLTVV.

CDR3 region: CASSEWRGRGLDTQYF. The CDR3 coding sequence is TGTGCCAGCAGTGAATGGCGCGGGAGGGGGCTGGATACGCAGTATTTT. The chain couples TRBV2 to TRBJ2-3; 9 positions agree with TRBD2. CDR3 length equals 16 residues. Germline V gene lookup returns CDR1 SNHLY and CDR2 FYNNEI. J lost 6 bases, V lost 2 bases, and 9 bases had no gene match. Full variable domain (outside the CDR3, taken from reference TRBV2 and TRBJ2-3): EPEVTQTPSHQVTQMGQEVILRCVPISNHLYFYWYRQILGQKVEFLVSFYNNEISEKSEIFDDQFSVERPDGSNFTLKIRSTKLEDSAMYFCASSEWRGRGLDTQYFGPGTRLTVL.